Following are 25 T cell receptor beta chains from one sample sequenced in a study of identifying expanded T cells in peripheral blood (dated by TCRdb to the late 2010s). The library was obtained by the immunoSEQ multiplex PCR assay. Drawn from immuneACCESS, this table holds only the in-frame rearrangements with V and J called that TCRdb kept. Clones are partly lost; checked studies trace under half to an unresolved V gene and leave the rest unexplained. A total of some 95,000 clones appear in this sample, approximately 83% of them only once. 5.6% of the sample belongs to the ten largest clones. The sample taken for sequencing was blood. The receptor set was obtained from a person aged 18 to 75 in good health.

CDR3 DNA: TGTGCCAGCAGCTCCCCCCGCCCTACGACAGGGGATACTGAAGCTTTCTTT. Protein: CASSSPRPTTGDTEAFF. J is TRBJ1-1 and V is TRBV11-2; TRBD1 matches at 8 bases. This CDR3 spans 17 amino acids. The V and J ends lost 4 bases and 5 bases, in that order; junction bases with no gene match: 15. Germline V gives CDR1 SGHAT, CDR2 FQNNGV.

The chain uses TRBV7-3 and TRBJ1-1; the D is unclear. The CDR3 is 14 amino acids. Germline V CDR1 and CDR2: SGHTA, FQGTGA. The V and J ends lost 4 bases and 3 bases respectively, with 12 bases between them. The CDR3 DNA sequence: TGTGCCAGCAGCTCCTCTTATGGTGACACTGAAGCTTTCTTT. Its translation: CASSSSYGDTEAFF.

V and J are TRBV6-6 and TRBJ2-3; TRBD1 aligns across 7 bases. Germline trimming cut 2 bases from V and 7 bases from J; bases unmatched to any gene: 6. There are 14 residues in the CDR3. Germline loops: CDR1 MNHNY, CDR2 SVGAGI (reference sequence). The CDR3 loop reads CASSYGTVGNTQYF. The DNA of the CDR3 is TGTGCCAGCAGTTACGGGACAGTTGGGAATACGCAGTATTTT.

This chain links TRBV7-6 with TRBJ2-7; TRBD2 might be the D (6 bases). The CDR3 is made up of 13 amino acids. The V gene's germline CDR1 is SGHVS and CDR2 FNYEAQ. V was shortened by 5 bases and J by 6 bases, with 14 bases between the two germline ends. The chain's CDR3 is CASSGTLTSEQYF. DNA for the CDR3: TGTGCCAGCAGCGGGACTTTAACCTCCGAGCAGTACTTC.

The chain recombines TRBV11-2 with TRBJ1-1, with TRBD1 matching over 11 bases. The CDR3 sequence is 16 residues long. Germline V gene lookup returns CDR1 SGHAT and CDR2 FQNNGV. The J segment lost 7 bases and the V segment lost 0 bases, leaving 7 bases of the junction unmatched. CDR3 amino acids: CASSLDLGTGGIEAFF. The CDR3 DNA follows: TGTGCCAGCAGCTTAGATCTGGGGACAGGGGGGATTGAAGCTTTCTTT.

J is TRBJ1-2 and V is TRBV6-5, with D maybe TRBD1 (5 bases). Germline CDR1 MNHEY, CDR2 SVGAGI. V dropped 0 bases and J dropped 8 bases, with 13 bases sitting between them. CDR3 length: 14 amino acids. The CDR3 nucleotides read TGTGCCAGCAGTTACTCGAAGCGGGGGGGAGGCTACACCTTC. Translation gives CASSYSKRGGGYTF.

This clone was recorded once. This chain uses TRBV2 with TRBJ2-3; D is undetermined. The CDR3 has 14 amino acids. V gave up 2 bases and J gave up 6 bases, with 12 bases separating them. Germline V gives CDR1 SNHLY, CDR2 FYNNEI. In DNA, the CDR3 is TGTGCCAGCAGTGAAATCTCGTCGTCGGATACGCAGTATTTT. This codes for CASSEISSSDTQYF.

This chain uses TRBV2 with TRBJ1-5; a weak D match, TRBD1 (5 bases). The CDR3 loop spans 14 amino acids. Germline V lookup: CDR1 SNHLY, CDR2 FYNNEI. Trimming removed 4 bases from V and 7 bases from J, with 14 bases in between. Here the CDR3 DNA reads TGTGCCAGCAGTGGCAGACAGATCGGGCAGCCCCAGCATTTT. It is translated as CASSGRQIGQPQHF.

This clone was counted once. This rearrangement joins TRBV7-2 to TRBJ1-2; no definite D call. CDR1 is SGHTA, CDR2 FQGNSA, per germline. The V gene lost 3 bases and the J gene lost 8 bases, with 22 bases spanning the gap. The CDR3 spans 16 residues. CDR3 sequence reads: CASSFVPQLTNIGYTF. Here the CDR3 DNA reads TGTGCCAGCAGCTTTGTCCCACAACTTACTAACATAGGCTACACCTTC.

The V call is TRBV29-1, the J call TRBJ2-3, with a tentative D call TRBD1 (5 bases). V lost 0 bases and J lost 7, with 8 bases in between. This CDR3 spans 12 amino acids. The germline CDR1 and CDR2 sequences are SQVTM and ANQGSEA. CDR3: CSVEEGRHTQYF. CDR3 nucleotides: TGCAGCGTTGAAGAGGGGCGGCATACGCAGTATTTT.

The chain joins TRBV5-1 to TRBJ2-1; D remains unclear. The V end was cut by 4 bases, the J end by 4 bases, with 15 bases between. The germline CDR1 and CDR2 sequences are SGHRS and YFSETQ. This CDR3 comprises 15 residues. The CDR3, as DNA: TGCGCCAGCAGCCCAGTCGACCTCATGTACAATGAGCAGTTCTTC. Translating it yields CASSPVDLMYNEQFF. The full variable domain, with the rest looked up from reference TRBV5-1 and TRBJ2-1, is KAGVTQTPRYLIKTRGQQVTLSCSPISGHRSVSWYQQTPGQGLQFLFEYFSETQRNKGNFPGRFSGRQFSNSRSEMNVSTLELGDSALYLCASSPVDLMYNEQFFGPGTRLTVL.

The chain combines TRBV7-2 with TRBJ1-5, with 8 bases aligning to TRBD1. Trimming took 5 bases from V and 0 from J; bases not matched to a gene: 6. This CDR3 region has 16 residues. From germline, CDR1 is SGHTA and CDR2 FQGNSA. As DNA, the CDR3 is TGTGCCAGCAGCGCCGGGACAGGATTTAGCAATCAGCCCCAGCATTTT. It codes for CASSAGTGFSNQPQHF.

J is TRBJ1-4 and V is TRBV2; a weak D match, TRBD1 (5 bases). Looked up from germline, CDR1 is SNHLY and CDR2 is FYNNEI. Deletions cut 6 bases from V and 8 bases from J, with 13 bases between. CDR3 length: 13 amino acids. The chain's CDR3 is CASSALRGEKLFF. The CDR3 nucleotides read TGTGCCAGCAGCGCCCTTCGGGGGGAAAAACTGTTTTTT.

The V gene is TRBV27, the J gene TRBJ1-2; D possibly corresponds to TRBD1 (6 bases). With 0 bases removed from V and 4 bases from J, the gap between germline ends came to 15 bases. Looked up from germline, CDR1 is MNHEY and CDR2 is SMNVEV (reference sequence). The CDR3 length is 16 residues. The CDR3, as DNA: TGTGCCAGCAGTTTATCCGGGGGCAGGTCCTTCTATGGCTACACCTTC. Translation: CASSLSGGRSFYGYTF.

In its sample, this clone was seen once. This sample includes further DNA sequences coding for the same CDR3. This chain links TRBV20-1 with TRBJ1-2; D is ambiguous. Germline V lookup: CDR1 DFQATT, CDR2 SNEGSKA (reference sequence). V was clipped by 3 bases and J by 4 bases, with 6 bases between them. This CDR3 has 11 amino acids. CDR3 in DNA: TGCAGTGCTAGGGGCGGCTATGGCTACACCTTC. Protein: CSARGGYGYTF.

This chain links TRBV11-3 with TRBJ1-1, with D uncertain. The ends were cut back, 1 base at V and 1 base at J, with 13 bases in the middle. The germline gives CDR1 SGHNT, CDR2 YENEEA. This CDR3 is built from 16 residues. This CDR3 is CASSLGAGRTNTEAFF. In nucleotides, the CDR3 is TGTGCCAGCAGCTTAGGCGCCGGACGGACGAACACTGAAGCTTTCTTT.

The rearrangement uses TRBV5-4 and TRBJ1-2; D might be TRBD1 (6 bases). This CDR3 is built from 13 residues. Germline-derived CDR1 and CDR2 are SGHNT and YYREEE (reference sequence). Trimming removed 6 bases at V and 7 bases at J, with 16 bases between. CDR3 residues: CASTTSGETGYTF. CDR3 DNA: TGTGCCAGCACCACATCAGGGGAGACTGGCTACACCTTC.

The chain has TRBV9 and TRBJ2-2; TRBD1 is a possible D gene (8 bases). Germline CDR1 and CDR2: SGDLS and YYNGEE. Trimming shortened V by 3 bases and J by 7 bases, and 16 bases separated the two germline ends. CDR3 length equals 15 residues. CDR3 residues: CASSGDRGGVGELFF. CDR3 in DNA: TGTGCCAGCAGCGGAGACAGGGGAGGGGTCGGGGAGCTGTTTTTT.

Notes on this clone: The sample contains more than one DNA sequence encoding this CDR3. The chain carries TRBV7-9 and TRBJ2-1; D is ambiguous. This CDR3 region has 11 residues. Trimming shortened V by 3 bases and J by 7 bases, and 4 bases separated the two germline ends. Germline V gives CDR1 SEHNR, CDR2 FQNEAQ (reference sequence). For the CDR3, the DNA is TGTGCCAGCAGCTTCGGGAATGAGCAGTTCTTC. This sequence encodes CASSFGNEQFF. Combining the CDR3 with reference TRBV7-9 and TRBJ2-1 gives the whole variable domain DTGVSQNPRHKITKRGQNVTFRCDPISEHNRLYWYRQTLGQGPEFLTYFQNEAQLEKSRLLSDRFSAERPKGSFSTLEIQRTEQGDSAMYLCASSFGNEQFFGPGTRLTVL.

Many counts were recorded for this clone. The chain is built from TRBV18 and TRBJ2-1, with D possibly TRBD1 on 5 matching bases. The germline gives CDR1 KGHSH, CDR2 LQKENI. Trimming cost V 5 bases and J 5 bases, with 10 bases left between them. The CDR3 totals 13 residues. The CDR3 coding sequence is TGTGCCAGCTCAGACAGAAGGAACAATGAGCAGTTCTTC. Protein product: CASSDRRNNEQFF. Using reference TRBV18 and TRBJ2-1 for the parts outside the CDR3, the full variable domain is NAGVMQNPRHLVRRRGQEARLRCSPMKGHSHVYWYRQLPEEGLKFMVYLQKENIIDESGMPKERFSAEFPKEGPSILRIQQVVRGDSAAYFCASSDRRNNEQFFGPGTRLTVL.

The chain recombines TRBV5-3 with TRBJ2-7; D gene uncertain. TRBV5-3 is recorded as an ORF, its role being uncertain. This CDR3 region has 14 residues. V was cut by 6 bases and J by 2 bases, with 15 bases left in between. CDR3 DNA sequence: TGTGCCAGAAAGGGATCCCGGTGGACCTACGAGCAGTACTTC. It codes for CARKGSRWTYEQYF.

This clone was observed a single time. V is TRBV28 and J is TRBJ1-5, with D unclear. This CDR3 region has 16 residues. Trimming removed 6 bases from V and 2 bases from J, with 17 bases in between. Germline CDR1 and CDR2: MDHEN and SYDVKM. The CDR3 sequence: CASSSRASRGNQPQHF. The CDR3 DNA is TGTGCCAGCAGCTCGAGGGCAAGCCGGGGCAATCAGCCCCAGCATTTT.

V is TRBV5-1 and J is TRBJ1-2, with 8 bases matching TRBD1. Germline lookup yields CDR1 SGHRS and CDR2 YFSETQ. The length of the CDR3 is 15 residues. After removal of 0 bases from V and 6 bases from J, the junction contained 7 bases not matched to a gene. The CDR3 coding sequence is TGCGCCAGCAGCTTGGGACAGGGGCCATACAATGGCTACACCTTC. This encodes CASSLGQGPYNGYTF.

The chain recombines TRBV4-3 with TRBJ2-3, with TRBD1 matching over 8 bases. V dropped 4 bases and J dropped 2; count of bases not matched to a gene: 5. Germline V lookup: CDR1 LGHNA, CDR2 YSLEER. The CDR3 is made up of 15 amino acids. CDR3 in amino acids: CASSLQDRDTDTQYF. Written as DNA, the CDR3 is TGCGCCAGCAGCCTACAGGACAGGGACACAGATACGCAGTATTTT.

The chain joins TRBV2 to TRBJ1-4, with 8 nucleotides matching TRBD1. The CDR3 has 14 residues. Per germline, CDR1 SNHLY and CDR2 FYNNEI. V lost 3 bases and J lost 8; bases outside the gene matches: 5. In nucleotides, the CDR3 is TGTGCCAGCAGTGAGCAGGGGGCGGGGGAAAAACTGTTTTTT. Translation gives CASSEQGAGEKLFF.